The source of this T cell receptor (beta chain) is a study of T cell clonotyping in hematopoietic cell transplantation listed by TCRdb under 2021. Turning to the overall study: Pretransplant recipient samples were obtained after cytoreduction. Patients were recruited between 2015 and early 2017 and followed until late 2020 or death. The study collected 135 blood samples from 35 consecutive transplant recipients and their related donors. What the work shows at the level of the full study, not this receptor alone: The sample size was limited, and CD4 and CD8 repertoire contributions could not be separated because cells were not sorted. After transplant, TCR diversity in recipients dropped, and pathologically expanded clonotypes climbed progressively between day 30 and day 180. Just a small fraction of recipient repertoires overlapped with donor repertoires, and more than 95% appeared de novo at the given depth. Inverse Simpson Index values from donors and from recipients before transplant predicted broader TCR repertoire diversity after transplant.

Note on this clone: The clone's antigen remains unknown. The input lacks base qualities; no much larger clone sits a single base away.

The time point label corresponds to: recipient sample about 28 days before transplant, after cytoreduction. Blood from recipients was drawn about 28 days before transplant and again at days 30, 100 and 180 after transplant. Using Nuclei Lysis Solution, genomic DNA was extracted from unfractionated peripheral blood mononuclear cells that were either fresh or cryopreserved. The immunoSEQ assay, a bias-controlled multiplex PCR with V- and J-specific primers, was used to amplify TCR beta CDR3 regions from genomic DNA. In a second PCR step, the CDR3 amplicons were tagged with a proprietary barcode plus Illumina adapter sequences. CDR3 libraries were sequenced on an Illumina MiSeq instrument. Regarding the original processing steps: Export and quality control were done with immunoSEQ Analyzer 3.0, while downstream analyses used R Bioconductor and Immunarch. Repertoire metrics were calculated using only productive rearrangements within the normalized downsampled data set. Pathologically expanded clonotypes were defined as those larger than 5 templates in the normalized cohort. The Inverse Simpson Index served as the measure of repertoire diversity. The non-normalized data set was used for CMV-specificity analyses so that all clonotypes could be captured. Drawn from immuneACCESS, this table holds only the in-frame rearrangements with V and J called that TCRdb kept. Clones are partly lost; checked studies trace under half to an unresolved V gene and leave the rest unexplained. That table furnishes V, J and clone size, whereas the DNA furnished D and trimming. Here the sample has around 24,000 clones; 75% to 85% occur a single time. The biggest ten clones account for nearly 25% of the sample.

The clonotype comes from a woman between 55 and 75 years old with acute myeloid leukemia. Some clones in this sample may be carry-over from other donors' samples. The source material was peripheral blood mononuclear cells, sampled before stem cell transplant.

CDR3 reads: CASSIGTGGHEKLFF. The DNA sequence is as follows: TGTGCCAGCAGCATAGGGACAGGGGGTCATGAAAAACTGTTTTTT. The V and J segments used are TRBV5-5 and TRBJ1-4, and 11 junction bases match TRBD1. For CDR1 and CDR2, the germline V gene (reference sequence) lists SGHKS and YYEKEE. Inclusive of the bounding cysteine and phenylalanine, the CDR3 is 15 residues long. Just the 45-base CDR3 DNA is kept, in frame starting at base 1. The germline V and J ends show losses of 4 bases and 6 bases respectively, and no gene match explains 5 bases of the junction.